The source of this TCR beta chain is a study of T-cell reconstitution after alpha-beta-depleted transplantation in children. General study results and limits: One year post-transplant, T-cell counts and diversity were largely derived from T cells produced anew.

Only a few counts were recorded for this clonotype. Its cognate antigen is unknown. A TCRbeta library incorporating unique molecular identifiers was prepared. TCRdb reprocessed the PCR reads via MiXCR and lists one record per CDR3 protein. This sample has 280,000 or so distinct CDR3 sequences, with approximately 10% found just once. The CDR3 consists of 14 residues. The germline V gene encodes CDR1 PRHDT and CDR2 FYEKMQ (reference sequence). The V gene end was trimmed by 5 bases and the J gene end by 4 bases; junction bases not matched to a gene: 8. The V gene is TRBV13, the J gene TRBJ2-7, with TRBD2 identical over 7 bases. The clonotype was recovered from a male patient between 2 and 15 years old who had a stem cell transplant for chronic granulomatous disease, so the T cells may come from the graft donor. Material: peripheral blood, obtained 180 days after TCRalphabeta/CD19-depleted stem cell transplant. For the CDR3, the DNA is TGTGCCAGCAGCCCCGGGACTAACCAATACGAGCAGTACTTC. Protein product: CASSPGTNQYEQYF.